The 4 T cell receptor beta chains given below trace back to one sample, sequenced in a study of blood T cell repertoires in COVID-19. Measured with immunoSEQ multiplex PCR; TCRdb has only the in-frame clones, and not every one. Here the sample spans under 250,000 clones, 80% to 90% being singletons. Sequences were obtained from peripheral blood. All receptors derive from a man in his fifties or sixties with active or convalescent COVID-19.

The V and J genes are TRBV12-3 or TRBV12-4 and TRBJ2-3; 7 bases map to TRBD1. The CDR3 extends over 13 amino acids. J gave up 5 bases and V 5 bases, and 4 bases lay outside the gene matches. The CDR3 DNA sequence: TGTGCCAGCAGTCTCTACAGGGGAGATACGCAGTATTTT. The encoded protein is CASSLYRGDTQYF.

V is TRBV5-1 and J is TRBJ1-6, with 7 bases that match TRBD1. The germline V gene encodes CDR1 SGHRS and CDR2 YFSETQ. Trimming took 0 bases from V and 6 from J; bases not matched to a gene: 6. The CDR3 length is 16 residues. The CDR3 region is CASSLDEGARNSPLHF. In nucleotides, the CDR3 is TGCGCCAGCAGCTTGGACGAGGGGGCGCGTAATTCACCCCTCCACTTT.

This clone was recorded only once. This chain uses TRBV5-6 with TRBJ2-4, with 12 nucleotides matching TRBD2. Germline V gives CDR1 SGHDT, CDR2 YYEEEE. The CDR3 totals 15 residues. The V segment lost 0 bases and the J segment 7 bases; nucleotides outside the gene matches: 2. The CDR3 coding sequence is TGTGCCAGCAGCTTGGCAGGACTAGCGGGGAACATTCAGTACTTC. Its translation: CASSLAGLAGNIQYF.

V gene TRBV9 combines with J gene TRBJ1-6; D is unclear. This CDR3 contains 17 residues. Trimming took off 0 bases at V and 2 bases at J, with 12 bases between the two ends. CDR1 SGDLS and CDR2 YYNGEE come from the germline V gene. DNA of the CDR3: TGTGCCAGCAGCGTAGACTTCGGGAGCCCCTATAATTCACCCCTCCACTTT. Protein: CASSVDFGSPYNSPLHF.